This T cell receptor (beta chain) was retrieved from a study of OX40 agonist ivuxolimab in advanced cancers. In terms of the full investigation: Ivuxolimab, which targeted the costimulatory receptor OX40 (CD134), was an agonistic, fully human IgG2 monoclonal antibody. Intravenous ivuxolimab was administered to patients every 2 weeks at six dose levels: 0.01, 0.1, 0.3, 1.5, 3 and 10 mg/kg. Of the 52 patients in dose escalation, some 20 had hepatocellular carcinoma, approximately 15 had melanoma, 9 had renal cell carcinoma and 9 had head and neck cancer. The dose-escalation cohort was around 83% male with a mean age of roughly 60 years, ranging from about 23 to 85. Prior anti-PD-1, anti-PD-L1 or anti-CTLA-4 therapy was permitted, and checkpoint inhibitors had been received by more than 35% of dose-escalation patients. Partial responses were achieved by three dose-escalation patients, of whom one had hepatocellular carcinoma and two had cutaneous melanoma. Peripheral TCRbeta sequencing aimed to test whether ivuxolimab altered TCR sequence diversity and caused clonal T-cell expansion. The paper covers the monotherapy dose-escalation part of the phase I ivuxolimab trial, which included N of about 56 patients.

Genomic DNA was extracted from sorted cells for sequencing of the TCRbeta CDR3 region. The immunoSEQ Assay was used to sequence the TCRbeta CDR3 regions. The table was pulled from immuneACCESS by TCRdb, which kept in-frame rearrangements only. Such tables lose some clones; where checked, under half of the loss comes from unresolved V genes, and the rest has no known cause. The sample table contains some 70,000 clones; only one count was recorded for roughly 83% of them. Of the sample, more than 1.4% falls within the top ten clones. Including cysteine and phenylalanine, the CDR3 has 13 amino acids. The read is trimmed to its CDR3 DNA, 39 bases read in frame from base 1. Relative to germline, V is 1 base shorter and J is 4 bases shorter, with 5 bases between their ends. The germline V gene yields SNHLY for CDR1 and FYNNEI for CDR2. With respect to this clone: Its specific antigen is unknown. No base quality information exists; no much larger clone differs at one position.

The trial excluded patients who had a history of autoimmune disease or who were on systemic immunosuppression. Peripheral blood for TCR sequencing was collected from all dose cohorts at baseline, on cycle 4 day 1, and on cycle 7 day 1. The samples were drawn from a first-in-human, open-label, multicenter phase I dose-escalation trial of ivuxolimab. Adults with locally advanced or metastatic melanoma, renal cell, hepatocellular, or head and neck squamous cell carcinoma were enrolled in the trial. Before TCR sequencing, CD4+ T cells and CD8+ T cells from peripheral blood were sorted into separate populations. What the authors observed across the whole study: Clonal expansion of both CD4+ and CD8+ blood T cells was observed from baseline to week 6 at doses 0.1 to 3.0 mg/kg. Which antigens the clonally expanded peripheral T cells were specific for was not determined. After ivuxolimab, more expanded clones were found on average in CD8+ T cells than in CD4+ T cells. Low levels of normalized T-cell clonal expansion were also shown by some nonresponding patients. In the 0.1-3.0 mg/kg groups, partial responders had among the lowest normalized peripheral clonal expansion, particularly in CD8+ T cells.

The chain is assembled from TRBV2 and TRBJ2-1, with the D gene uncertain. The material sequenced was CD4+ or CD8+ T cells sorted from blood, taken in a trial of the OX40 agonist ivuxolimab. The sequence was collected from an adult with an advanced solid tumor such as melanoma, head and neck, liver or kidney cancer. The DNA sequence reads TGTGCCAGCAGTGAAGGAGCGTACAATGAGCAGTTCTTC. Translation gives CASSEGAYNEQFF. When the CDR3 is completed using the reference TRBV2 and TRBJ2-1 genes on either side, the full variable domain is EPEVTQTPSHQVTQMGQEVILRCVPISNHLYFYWYRQILGQKVEFLVSFYNNEISEKSEIFDDQFSVERPDGSNFTLKIRSTKLEDSAMYFCASSEGAYNEQFFGPGTRLTVL.